One and the same sample provided the 24 T cell receptor beta chains below, sequenced in a study of regulatory T cells in long-lasting Graves disease. The sample's time point: newly diagnosed GD, antithyroid drugs for less than 3 months. The TCR library was made from RNA that had been extracted from PBMCs in TRIzol. Arm-PCR of CDR3 regions and iRepertoire HTBI primers were used to build TCR beta libraries. MiXCR was run by TCRdb on the multiplex PCR reads, yielding one entry per CDR3 protein. The sample carries approximately 360,000 distinct CDR3 sequences, 10% to 15% recorded once. This same sample was also part of a study on T cells in Graves' hyperthyroidism and ophthalmopathy.

This material consisted of peripheral blood mononuclear cells (PBMCs), taken at new diagnosis, from a patient treated with antithyroid drugs. All receptors come from a young woman with Graves disease.

The table lists this clonotype with many counts. The chain carries TRBV12-5 and TRBJ1-2; TRBD1 might be the D (5 bases). Looked up from germline, CDR1 is LGHNT and CDR2 is FRNRAP. V dropped 4 bases and J dropped 1 base, with 16 bases sitting between them. The CDR3 sequence is 16 residues long. The CDR3 sequence is CASGSPSWGRNYGYTF. Here the CDR3 DNA reads TGTGCTAGTGGTTCACCCTCGTGGGGACGTAACTATGGCTACACCTTC.

This clonotype was picked up many times. For the CDR3, the DNA is TGTGCCAGCAGCCTTCGACAGGGGGCCGGCTACACCTTC. This sequence encodes CASSLRQGAGYTF. This chain links TRBV13 with TRBJ1-2, with 10 nucleotides matching TRBD1. Per germline, CDR1 PRHDT and CDR2 FYEKMQ (reference sequence). The CDR3 has 13 amino acids. Trimming removed 5 bases from V and 8 bases from J; junction bases left unmatched: 5.

This clonotype was seen at least ten times. This chain uses TRBV11-2 with TRBJ2-5; D is perhaps TRBD2 (5 bases). The CDR3 totals 12 residues. Germline assignment: CDR1 SGHAT and CDR2 FQNNGV. V was pared by 3 bases and J by 5 bases, with 7 bases between. CDR3 residues: CASSFPGETQYF. The CDR3 DNA reads TGTGCCAGCAGCTTCCCGGGGGAGACCCAGTACTTC.

As concerns this clonotype: A much more abundant neighbour one base away suggests this may be a read error. The chain joins TRBV7-2 to TRBJ2-1; no clear D gene. CDR1 is SGHTA and CDR2 is FQGNSA in the germline V gene. The CDR3 length is 15 residues. V lost 7 bases to trimming and J lost 0 bases, with 13 bases between them. This CDR3 is CASTSLSSSYNEQFF. CDR3 bases: TGTGCCAGCACCTCCCTCTCAAGCTCCTACAATGAGCAGTTCTTC. Looking up the rest from reference TRBV7-2 and TRBJ2-1 gives the full variable domain: GAGVSQSPSNKVTEKGKDVELRCDPISGHTALYWYRQSLGQGLEFLIYFQGNSAPDKSGLPSDRFSAERTGGSVSTLTIQRTQQEDSAVYLCASTSLSSSYNEQFFGPGTRLTVL.

This clonotype was counted ten times or more. This chain joins TRBV7-6 and TRBJ1-2, with D uncertain. V dropped 1 base and J dropped 4 bases, with 13 bases sitting between them. The CDR3 is made up of 15 amino acids. From germline, CDR1 is SGHVS and CDR2 FNYEAQ. As DNA, the CDR3 is TGTGCCAGCAGCTTAGTTGCGGAGGCAGCCTATGGCTACACCTTC. Protein: CASSLVAEAAYGYTF.

In this sample, this clonotype turned up many times. This chain connects TRBV6-5 to TRBJ1-2; 9 nucleotides line up with TRBD1. Germline V lookup: CDR1 MNHEY, CDR2 SVGAGI. J was trimmed by 13 bases and V by 0 bases; bases with no gene match: 12. The CDR3 extends over 15 amino acids. The CDR3 sequence is CASSYSFIGDRVLTF. The CDR3 DNA reads as TGTGCCAGCAGTTACTCGTTTATCGGGGACAGGGTTCTCACCTTC.

This clonotype was seen ten or more times. The V gene is TRBV28, the J gene TRBJ2-7; a possible D gene is TRBD1 (5 bases). CDR1 and CDR2 (germline): MDHEN, SYDVKM. Trimming took off 3 bases at V and 4 bases at J, with 13 bases between the two ends. This CDR3 spans 14 amino acids. The CDR3 nucleotides are TGTGCCAGCAGTTTCCTGGGCAGGGTGTACGAGCAGTACTTC. Residues: CASSFLGRVYEQYF.

As to this clonotype: A much larger clone lies one base from this, so it may be a read error. The chain has TRBV6-6 and TRBJ1-1; perhaps TRBD1 as D (5 bases). The V gene's germline CDR1 is MNHNY and CDR2 SVGAGI (reference sequence). The CDR3 length is 18 residues. CDR3 DNA: TGTGCCAGCAGTTACTCGACGAGGAACCAGGGAGTGAACACTGAAACTTTCTTT. This gives the protein CASSYSTRNQGVNTETFF.

This clonotype was seen repeatedly, ten times or more. This sequence joins TRBV27 and TRBJ2-5; TRBD1 matches at 7 bases. This CDR3 is 18 amino acids long. Germline V gene sequence: CDR1 MNHEY, CDR2 SMNVEV (reference sequence). With V trimmed by 7 bases and J by 5 bases, 22 bases remained unmatched. The CDR3 sequence: CASTWVADRAESRETQYF. The CDR3 coding sequence is TGTGCCAGCACATGGGTGGCCGACAGGGCCGAGTCGAGGGAGACCCAGTACTTC.

The sample holds many counts of this clonotype. The DNA of the CDR3 is TGCGCCAGCAGCAAACAGGCGCCCGGGGAGCTGTTTTTT. The encoded protein is CASSKQAPGELFF. V usage is TRBV5-1 and J usage is TRBJ2-2; tentative D call: TRBD1 (5 bases). V was pared by 4 bases and J by 6 bases, with 10 bases between. CDR3 length: 13 amino acids. The germline CDR1 and CDR2 sequences are SGHRS and YFSETQ.

In regard to this clonotype: A much larger clonotype is one base distant, so this may be a read error. The CDR3 spells CASSLLAGDSLRYNEQYF. CDR3 coding DNA: TGTGCCAGCAGTTTACTAGCGGGAGACTCCCTGAGATACAATGAGCAGTACTTC. The rearrangement uses TRBV28 and TRBJ2-7, with TRBD2 matching 10 bases. The CDR3 covers 18 residues. CDR1 and CDR2 from the germline V gene are MDHEN and SYDVKM. Losses at the gene ends were 2 bases for V and 7 bases for J; bases not matched to a gene: 17.

This clonotype was observed many times. The CDR3 spells CAIKAVVNTEAFF. CDR3 sequence (DNA): TGTGCCATCAAGGCCGTAGTGAACACTGAAGCTTTCTTT. The J gene is TRBJ1-1, the V gene TRBV10-3; unclear D gene. CDR3 length equals 13 residues. Germline V CDR1 and CDR2: ENHRY, SYGVKD. V gave up 7 bases and J gave up 0 bases, with 9 bases separating them.

This clonotype was detected a few times. The chain has TRBV7-3 and TRBJ2-1; a possible D gene is TRBD2 (5 bases). Trimming shortened V by 5 bases and J by 8 bases, and 13 bases separated the two germline ends. Germline CDR1 reads SGHTA; CDR2 reads FQGTGA. The CDR3 is 13 residues long. CDR3 region: CASSPRGFDEQFF. The CDR3, as DNA: TGTGCCAGCAGCCCTAGAGGGTTTGATGAGCAGTTCTTC.

This clonotype was observed a few times. The CDR3 sequence is CASSLSGKRTEAFF. CDR3 bases: TGCGCCAGCAGCTTATCGGGGAAACGAACTGAAGCTTTCTTT. The genes are TRBV5-1 and TRBJ1-1, with D hard to call. This CDR3 has 14 amino acids. Looked up from germline, CDR1 is SGHRS and CDR2 is YFSETQ. V lost 2 bases, J lost 5 bases, and 13 bases lay in between.

This clonotype has at least ten counts. The CDR3 here is CASSLGASSSEQFF. As DNA, the CDR3 is TGCGCCAGCAGCTTGGGGGCAAGTAGCAGTGAGCAGTTCTTC. J is TRBJ2-1 and V is TRBV5-1; D not certain. The CDR3 totals 14 residues. Trimming removed 0 bases at V and 9 bases at J, with 13 bases between. Looked up from germline, CDR1 is SGHRS and CDR2 is YFSETQ. Complete variable domain (other parts from reference TRBV5-1 and TRBJ2-1): KAGVTQTPRYLIKTRGQQVTLSCSPISGHRSVSWYQQTPGQGLQFLFEYFSETQRNKGNFPGRFSGRQFSNSRSEMNVSTLELGDSALYLCASSLGASSSEQFFGPGTRLTVL.

This clonotype came up many times. The rearrangement uses TRBV13 and TRBJ1-3; unclear D gene. Trimming cost V 5 bases and J 1 base, with 12 bases left between them. The CDR3 spans 15 residues. Per germline, CDR1 PRHDT and CDR2 FYEKMQ (reference sequence). The DNA of the CDR3 is TGTGCCAGCAGCCGCGCCTCCCTATCTGGAAACACCATATATTTT. Its translation: CASSRASLSGNTIYF.

The chain joins TRBV19 to TRBJ2-6, with no clear D. Trimming removed 0 bases from V and 0 bases from J, with 3 bases in between. CDR1 is LNHDA and CDR2 is SQIVND in the germline V gene (reference sequence). The CDR3 spans 15 residues. This CDR3 is CASSIDSSGANVLTF. DNA for the CDR3: TGTGCCAGTAGTATAGATTCCTCTGGGGCCAACGTCCTGACTTTC.

The chain's CDR3 is CASRLRDPPRGEGYTF. The CDR3 nucleotides read TGTGCCAGCAGACTCCGGGACCCCCCTAGAGGCGAGGGCTACACCTTC. V and J are TRBV19 and TRBJ1-2, with D possibly being TRBD1 (5 bases). In germline, CDR1 is LNHDA, CDR2 SQIVND (reference sequence). This CDR3 spans 16 amino acids. V was cut by 9 bases and J by 8 bases, with 28 bases left in between.

A note on this clonotype: A junction end diverges from the germline sequence, so it may reflect a read error. This sequence joins TRBV6-2 or TRBV6-3 and TRBJ2-1, with D perhaps TRBD1 (6 bases). Germline V gene sequence: CDR1 MNHEY, CDR2 SVGEGT. The CDR3 spans 13 residues. For the CDR3, the DNA is TGTGCCAGCAGCCCCGACAGGATAAATGAGCAGCTCTTC. Its protein is CASSPDRINEQLF.

This clonotype was detected ten times or more. The chain joins TRBV27 to TRBJ1-5; a possible D gene is TRBD1 (5 bases). In germline, CDR1 is MNHEY, CDR2 SMNVEV (reference sequence). The V gene lost 3 bases and the J gene lost 5 bases, with 14 bases spanning the gap. This CDR3 has 15 amino acids. The CDR3, as DNA: TGTGCCAGCAGTTTTATGGGAGGGGCCGATCAGCCCCAGCATTTT. Residues: CASSFMGGADQPQHF.

This clonotype was counted many times. The chain combines TRBV28 with TRBJ1-1; D is ambiguous. The germline CDR1 and CDR2 sequences are MDHEN and SYDVKM. This CDR3 region has 12 residues. Trimming removed 7 bases at V and 1 base at J, with 7 bases between. CDR3 DNA: TGTGCCAGCAATGAGGCGAACACTGAAGCTTTCTTT. Translated, it gives CASNEANTEAFF.

A note on this clonotype: Given a much more abundant clone one base away, this may be a read error. This rearrangement joins TRBV12-3 or TRBV12-4 to TRBJ2-2, with unresolved D. This CDR3 is built from 13 residues. The V and J ends lost 8 bases and 8 bases respectively, with 15 bases between them. This CDR3 is CASGRLNGGELFF. The DNA of the CDR3 is TGTGCCAGCGGCCGATTAAATGGGGGGGAGCTGTTTTTT.

This clonotype was detected only a few times. As DNA, the CDR3 is TGTGCCATCAGTGAGGGTAATGAAAAACTGTTTTTT. Its protein product is CAISEGNEKLFF. The chain is built from TRBV10-3 and TRBJ1-4; D gene ambiguous. CDR1 and CDR2 (germline): ENHRY, SYGVKD. Trimming shortened V by 2 bases and J by 4 bases, and 2 bases separated the two germline ends. CDR3 length: 12 amino acids.

In this sample, this clonotype turned up a few times. The V gene is TRBV7-3, the J gene TRBJ2-2, with 8 positions matching TRBD2. The CDR3 is 15 residues long. The germline CDR1 and CDR2 sequences are SGHTA and FQGTGA. Trimming cost V 5 bases and J 0 bases; bases outside gene matches: 2. In DNA form, the CDR3 reads TGTGCCAGCAGCCCGGGACTAGCGAACACCGGGGAGCTGTTTTTT. Protein: CASSPGLANTGELFF.